This is a list of T cell receptor beta chains from one sample in a study of cytomegalovirus exposure and HLA in healthy donors. The method was immunoSEQ multiplex PCR; TCRdb's version includes in-frame clones alone and lacks a portion of them. Among approximately 150,000 clones listed, approximately 80% were seen once. Specimen: PBMCs. Every receptor here comes from a man under 40 in good health and CMV-seronegative. CDR3s include the opening cysteine and the closing phenylalanine or tryptophan. The order of the fields is J gene, V gene, clone size, D gene, CDR3 DNA, CDR3 protein. A D gene is named only where the DNA matches it firmly. For some rows the clone size is stated as once, few or many, or as a class when expanded; others skip it.

J gene: TRBJ1-1
V gene: TRBV10-3
clone size: -
D gene: TRBD1
CDR3 DNA: TGTGCCATCAGGCTAGGGGGCCTGAACACTGAAGCTTTCTTT
CDR3 protein: CAIRLGGLNTEAFF

J gene: TRBJ1-3
V gene: TRBV9
clone size: -
D gene: -
CDR3 DNA: TGTGCCAGCAGCCCCGCCATTGCGGGGGGTAACACCATATATTTT
CDR3 protein: CASSPAIAGGNTIYF

J gene: TRBJ2-7
V gene: TRBV6-1
clone size: -
D gene: -
CDR3 DNA: TGTGCCAGCACGCTCCAGGGCTACGAGCAGTACTTC
CDR3 protein: CASTLQGYEQYF

J gene: TRBJ2-2
V gene: TRBV5-5
clone size: -
D gene: TRBD1
CDR3 DNA: TGTGCCAGCAGCAGGCATTACCGGGACAGGGTTGTGACCGGGGAGCTGTTTTTT
CDR3 protein: CASSRHYRDRVVTGELFF

J gene: TRBJ2-3
V gene: TRBV7-9
clone size: -
D gene: TRBD2
CDR3 DNA: TGTGCCAGCAGCTCCAGGGGTAGCGGGAGACCCGATACGCAGTATTTT
CDR3 protein: CASSSRGSGRPDTQYF

J gene: TRBJ1-5
V gene: TRBV28
clone size: -
D gene: TRBD1
CDR3 DNA: TGTGCCAGCAGACCGCAGGGGGCGCGCAATCAGCCCCAGCATTTT
CDR3 protein: CASRPQGARNQPQHF

J gene: TRBJ1-5
V gene: TRBV27
clone size: -
D gene: TRBD1
CDR3 DNA: TGTGCCAGCAGTCCAGGACAGGGGTATCAGCCCCAGCATTTT
CDR3 protein: CASSPGQGYQPQHF

J gene: TRBJ1-1
V gene: TRBV7-8
clone size: once
D gene: TRBD1
CDR3 DNA: TGTGCCAGCAGCGTACTGGGACAGGCGGGAAGTGAAGCTTTCTTT
CDR3 protein: CASSVLGQAGSEAFF

J gene: TRBJ1-2
V gene: TRBV6-5
clone size: -
D gene: -
CDR3 DNA: TGTGCCAGCAGCCCAGGGGTAGGGGGCTACACCTTC
CDR3 protein: CASSPGVGGYTF

J gene: TRBJ2-1
V gene: TRBV19
clone size: -
D gene: TRBD1
CDR3 DNA: TGTGCCAGTAGTACCCAGACAGGGGCAGTGTCTGAGCAGTTCTTC
CDR3 protein: CASSTQTGAVSEQFF

J gene: TRBJ2-7
V gene: TRBV28
clone size: few
D gene: TRBD2
CDR3 DNA: TGTGCCAGCAGTTTCTTCATACTAGCGGACGCCTACGAGCAGTACTTC
CDR3 protein: CASSFFILADAYEQYF

J gene: TRBJ2-6
V gene: TRBV5-1
clone size: -
D gene: -
CDR3 DNA: TGCGCCAGCAGCTTGGTCGTTGGGAGCTCTGGGGCCAACGTCCTGACTTTC
CDR3 protein: CASSLVVGSSGANVLTF

J gene: TRBJ1-1
V gene: TRBV28
clone size: -
D gene: -
CDR3 DNA: TGTGCCAGCAGTCTACAGGGTTGGTACACTGAAGCTTTCTTT
CDR3 protein: CASSLQGWYTEAFF

J gene: TRBJ1-5
V gene: TRBV27
clone size: -
D gene: -
CDR3 DNA: TGTGCCAGCAGTTTATTCCAGAGCAATCAGCCCCAGCATTTT
CDR3 protein: CASSLFQSNQPQHF

J gene: TRBJ2-7
V gene: TRBV7-9
clone size: once
D gene: TRBD2
CDR3 DNA: TGTGCCAGCAGCCCCGAACTAGCGGATTCTACTCAACCCTACGAGCAGTACTTC
CDR3 protein: CASSPELADSTQPYEQYF

J gene: TRBJ2-3
V gene: TRBV9
clone size: -
D gene: TRBD2
CDR3 DNA: TGTGCCAGCAGCGTGGGGGGGGGTTTGTCAGATACGCAGTATTTT
CDR3 protein: CASSVGGGLSDTQYF

J gene: TRBJ2-1
V gene: TRBV6-1
clone size: -
D gene: -
CDR3 DNA: TGTGCCAGCAGTGAGGAAGTTAGTGGGGGGACCAATGAGCAGTTCTTC
CDR3 protein: CASSEEVSGGTNEQFF

J gene: TRBJ2-7
V gene: TRBV5-4
clone size: -
D gene: -
CDR3 DNA: TGTGCCAGCAGCCCCCTGGGGCAGGCCTCCTCCTACGAGCAGTACTTC
CDR3 protein: CASSPLGQASSYEQYF

J gene: TRBJ2-6
V gene: TRBV2
clone size: -
D gene: TRBD1
CDR3 DNA: TGTGCCAGCAGTGGGGACAGTCCCTTGGGCGGGGCCAACGTCCTGACTTTC
CDR3 protein: CASSGDSPLGGANVLTF

J gene: TRBJ1-2
V gene: TRBV7-9
clone size: -
D gene: -
CDR3 DNA: TGTGCCAGCAGCTTACAGGGAGGTGGCTACACCTTC
CDR3 protein: CASSLQGGGYTF

J gene: TRBJ2-6
V gene: TRBV7-9
clone size: -
D gene: TRBD1
CDR3 DNA: TGTGCCAGCCCAAGGACGGGACAGGGGTCTGGGGCCAACGTCCTGACTTTC
CDR3 protein: CASPRTGQGSGANVLTF

J gene: TRBJ1-1
V gene: TRBV9
clone size: few
D gene: TRBD1
CDR3 DNA: TGTGCCAGCAGCGTAGGTAGGGGGCGGAACACTGAAGCTTTCTTT
CDR3 protein: CASSVGRGRNTEAFF

J gene: TRBJ1-2
V gene: TRBV5-8
clone size: -
D gene: -
CDR3 DNA: TGTGCCAGCAGCCAGAATAACTATGGCTACACCTTC
CDR3 protein: CASSQNNYGYTF

J gene: TRBJ2-7
V gene: TRBV7-8
clone size: few
D gene: TRBD2
CDR3 DNA: TGTGCCAGCAGCTTAAGGGCCCGGTCGGGGGGTGAGCAGTACTTC
CDR3 protein: CASSLRARSGGEQYF

J gene: TRBJ1-5
V gene: TRBV27
clone size: -
D gene: -
CDR3 DNA: TGTGCCAGCAGCCCGGAGGGGAATCAGCCCCAGCATTTT
CDR3 protein: CASSPEGNQPQHF

J gene: TRBJ2-7
V gene: TRBV5-1
clone size: -
D gene: -
CDR3 DNA: TGCGCCAGCAGCCTTCTCCGGGGGGCGCAGAACGAGCAGTACTTC
CDR3 protein: CASSLLRGAQNEQYF

J gene: TRBJ1-3
V gene: TRBV30
clone size: -
D gene: -
CDR3 DNA: TGTGCCTGGAGCAGTGGAAACACCATATATTTT
CDR3 protein: CAWSSGNTIYF

J gene: TRBJ2-3
V gene: TRBV13
clone size: -
D gene: -
CDR3 DNA: TGTGCCAGCAGCTTAGGGGCCAGGGGAAGCACAGATACGCAGTATTTT
CDR3 protein: CASSLGARGSTDTQYF

J gene: TRBJ2-7
V gene: TRBV6-1
clone size: -
D gene: -
CDR3 DNA: TGTGCCAGCAGTGAAGGGCCGAACACCGAGCAGTACTTC
CDR3 protein: CASSEGPNTEQYF

J gene: TRBJ2-1
V gene: TRBV6-4
clone size: -
D gene: TRBD2
CDR3 DNA: TGTGCCAGCAGCCGGTGGCTAGCGGGAGGAGCAAGCTACAATGAGCAGTTCTTC
CDR3 protein: CASSRWLAGGASYNEQFF

J gene: TRBJ2-1
V gene: TRBV27
clone size: few
D gene: TRBD2
CDR3 DNA: TGTGCCAGCAGTCCCACGGCTTTTGCGGGGGAGCGGTTCTTC
CDR3 protein: CASSPTAFAGERFF

J gene: TRBJ2-3
V gene: TRBV9
clone size: -
D gene: -
CDR3 DNA: TGTGCCAGCAGCTCCCTAGTAAACGCTGATACGCAGTATTTT
CDR3 protein: CASSSLVNADTQYF

J gene: TRBJ2-7
V gene: TRBV25-1
clone size: -
D gene: -
CDR3 DNA: TGTGCCAGCAGTGAATATGGGGCAAGCCAATCCTACGAGCAGTACTTC
CDR3 protein: CASSEYGASQSYEQYF

J gene: TRBJ2-4
V gene: TRBV7-8
clone size: once
D gene: -
CDR3 DNA: TGTGCCAGCTCAGGGCTAGCCAAAAACATTCAGTACTTC
CDR3 protein: CASSGLAKNIQYF

J gene: TRBJ2-7
V gene: TRBV28
clone size: once
D gene: TRBD2
CDR3 DNA: TGTGCCAGCAGTTCACTAGCGGGACCTTACCCTTACGAGCAGTACTTC
CDR3 protein: CASSSLAGPYPYEQYF

J gene: TRBJ1-3
V gene: TRBV19
clone size: -
D gene: -
CDR3 DNA: TGTGCCAGTAGTATTCAGTGGTCCGGAAACACCATATATTTT
CDR3 protein: CASSIQWSGNTIYF

J gene: TRBJ2-1
V gene: TRBV6-5
clone size: few
D gene: TRBD2
CDR3 DNA: TGTGCCAGCAGTTACACTAGCGGGGATTACAATGAGCAGTTCTTC
CDR3 protein: CASSYTSGDYNEQFF

J gene: TRBJ2-4
V gene: TRBV19
clone size: once
D gene: -
CDR3 DNA: TGTGCCAGTAGTATAGGCCAGGGGGGCGGCATTCAGTACTTC
CDR3 protein: CASSIGQGGGIQYF

J gene: TRBJ2-5
V gene: TRBV19
clone size: -
D gene: -
CDR3 DNA: TGTGCCAGTAGTATGGGGCAGGGAAGTTTGGAGACCCAGTACTTC
CDR3 protein: CASSMGQGSLETQYF

J gene: TRBJ1-3
V gene: TRBV9
clone size: -
D gene: -
CDR3 DNA: TGTGCCAGCAGCGTAGATGAGGGAAACACCATATATTTT
CDR3 protein: CASSVDEGNTIYF

J gene: TRBJ1-2
V gene: TRBV9
clone size: -
D gene: -
CDR3 DNA: TGTGCCAGCAGCGTAGCTACTGATGGCTACACCTTC
CDR3 protein: CASSVATDGYTF

J gene: TRBJ2-1
V gene: TRBV19
clone size: -
D gene: -
CDR3 DNA: TGTGCCAGTAGGCCTCGAGCGGCGAATGAGCAGTTCTTC
CDR3 protein: CASRPRAANEQFF